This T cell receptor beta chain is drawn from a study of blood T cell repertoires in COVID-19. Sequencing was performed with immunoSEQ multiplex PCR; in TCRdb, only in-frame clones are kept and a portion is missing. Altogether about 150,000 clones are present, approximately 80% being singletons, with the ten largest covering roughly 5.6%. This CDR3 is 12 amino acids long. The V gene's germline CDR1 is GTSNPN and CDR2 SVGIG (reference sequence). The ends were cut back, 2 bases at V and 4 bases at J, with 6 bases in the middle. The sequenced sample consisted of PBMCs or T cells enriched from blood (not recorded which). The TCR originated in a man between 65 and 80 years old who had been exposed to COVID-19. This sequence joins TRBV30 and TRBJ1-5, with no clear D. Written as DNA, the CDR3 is TGTGCCTGGAGTAATAGTAATCAGCCCCAGCATTTT. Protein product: CAWSNSNQPQHF.